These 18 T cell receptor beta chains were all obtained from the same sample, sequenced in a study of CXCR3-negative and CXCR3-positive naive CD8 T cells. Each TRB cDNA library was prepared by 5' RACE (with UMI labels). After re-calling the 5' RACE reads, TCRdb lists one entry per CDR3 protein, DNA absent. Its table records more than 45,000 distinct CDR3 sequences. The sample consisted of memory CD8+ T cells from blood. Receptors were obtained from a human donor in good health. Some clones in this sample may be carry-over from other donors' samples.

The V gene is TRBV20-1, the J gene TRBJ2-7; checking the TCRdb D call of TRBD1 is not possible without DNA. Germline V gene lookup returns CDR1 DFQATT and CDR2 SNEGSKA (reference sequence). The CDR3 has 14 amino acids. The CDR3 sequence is CSARIGTDDYEQYF.

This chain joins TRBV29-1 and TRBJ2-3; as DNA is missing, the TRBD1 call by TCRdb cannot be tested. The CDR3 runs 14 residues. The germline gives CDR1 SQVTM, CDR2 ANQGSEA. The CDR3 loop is CSAYRQIYTDTQYF.

The CDR3 loop reads CAWSSTGERGSNEQFF. The chain carries TRBV30 and TRBJ2-1; lacking DNA, the TRBD2 call made by TCRdb goes unchecked. The CDR3 sequence is 16 residues long. CDR1 is GTSNPN and CDR2 is SVGIG in the germline V gene (reference sequence).

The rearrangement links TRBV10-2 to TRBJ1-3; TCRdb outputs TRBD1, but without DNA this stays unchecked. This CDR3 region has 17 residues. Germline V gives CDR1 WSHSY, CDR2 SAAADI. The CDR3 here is CASSESVPWMGGNTIYF.

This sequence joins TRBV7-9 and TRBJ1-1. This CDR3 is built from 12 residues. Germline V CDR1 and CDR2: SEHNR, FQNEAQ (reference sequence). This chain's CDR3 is CASTPTDTEAFF.

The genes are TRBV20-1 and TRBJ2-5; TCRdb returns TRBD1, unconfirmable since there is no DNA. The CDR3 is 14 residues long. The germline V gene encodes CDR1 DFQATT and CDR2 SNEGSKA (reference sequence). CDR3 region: CSARGRDYQETQYF.

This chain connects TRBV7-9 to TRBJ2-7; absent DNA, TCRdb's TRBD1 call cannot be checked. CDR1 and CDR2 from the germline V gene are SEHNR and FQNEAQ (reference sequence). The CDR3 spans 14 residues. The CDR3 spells CASSLDPQTYEQYF.

CDR3 sequence reads: CASSSRGLLFYEQYF. The V and J genes are TRBV28 and TRBJ2-7; TCRdb indicates TRBD1, and absent DNA this call remains unverified. Germline-derived CDR1 and CDR2 are MDHEN and SYDVKM. There are 15 residues in the CDR3.

CDR3 sequence reads: CASSVGQGTYEQYF. The chain links TRBV9 to TRBJ2-7; with no DNA, the TCRdb D assignment of TRBD1 cannot be verified. This CDR3 is 14 amino acids long. The germline gives CDR1 SGDLS, CDR2 YYNGEE.

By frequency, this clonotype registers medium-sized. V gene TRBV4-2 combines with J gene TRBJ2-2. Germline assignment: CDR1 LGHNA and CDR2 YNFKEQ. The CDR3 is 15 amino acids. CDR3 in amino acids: CASSQELGNTGELFF.

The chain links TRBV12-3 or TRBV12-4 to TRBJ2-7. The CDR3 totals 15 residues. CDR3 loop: CASSFSSLPSYEQYF.

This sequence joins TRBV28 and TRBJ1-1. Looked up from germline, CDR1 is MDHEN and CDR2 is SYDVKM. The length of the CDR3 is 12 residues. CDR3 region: CASSGVTTEAFF.

The CDR3 sequence is CSVHRGYEQYF. The J gene is TRBJ2-7, the V gene TRBV29-1; checking the TCRdb D call of TRBD1 is not possible without DNA. CDR3 length equals 11 residues. Looked up from germline, CDR1 is SQVTM and CDR2 is ANQGSEA.

CDR3 residues: CSVRQGENEKLFF. The V gene is TRBV29-1, the J gene TRBJ1-4; TCRdb lists TRBD1, though no DNA is available to test this call. CDR1 SQVTM and CDR2 ANQGSEA come from the germline V gene. CDR3 length: 13 residues.

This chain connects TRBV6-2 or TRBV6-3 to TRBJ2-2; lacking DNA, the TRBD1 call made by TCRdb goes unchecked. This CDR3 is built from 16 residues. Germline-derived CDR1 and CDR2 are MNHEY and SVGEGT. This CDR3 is CASSYGGSRDTGELFF.

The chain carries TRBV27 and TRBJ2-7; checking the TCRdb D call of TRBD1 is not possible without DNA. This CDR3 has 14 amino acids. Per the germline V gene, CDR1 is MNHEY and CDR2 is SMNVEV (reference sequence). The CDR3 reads CASSVSRGSYEQYF.

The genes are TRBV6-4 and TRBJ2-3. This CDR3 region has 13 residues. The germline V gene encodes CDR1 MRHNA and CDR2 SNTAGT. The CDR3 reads CASSDRGTDTQYF.

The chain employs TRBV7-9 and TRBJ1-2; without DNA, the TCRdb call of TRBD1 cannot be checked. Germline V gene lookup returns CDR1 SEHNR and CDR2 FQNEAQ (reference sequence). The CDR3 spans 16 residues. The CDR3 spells CANEGETLAGNYGYTF.